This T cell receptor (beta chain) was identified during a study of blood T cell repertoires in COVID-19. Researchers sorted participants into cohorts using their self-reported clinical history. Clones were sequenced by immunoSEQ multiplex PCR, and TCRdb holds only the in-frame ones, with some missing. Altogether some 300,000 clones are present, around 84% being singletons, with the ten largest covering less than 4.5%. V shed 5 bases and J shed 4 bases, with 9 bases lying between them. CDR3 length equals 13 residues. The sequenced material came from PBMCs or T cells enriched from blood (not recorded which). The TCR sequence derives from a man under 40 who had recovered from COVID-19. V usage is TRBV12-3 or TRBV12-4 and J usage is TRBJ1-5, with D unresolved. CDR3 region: CASSPQENQPQHF. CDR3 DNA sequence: TGTGCCAGCAGTCCCCAGGAAAATCAGCCCCAGCATTTT.